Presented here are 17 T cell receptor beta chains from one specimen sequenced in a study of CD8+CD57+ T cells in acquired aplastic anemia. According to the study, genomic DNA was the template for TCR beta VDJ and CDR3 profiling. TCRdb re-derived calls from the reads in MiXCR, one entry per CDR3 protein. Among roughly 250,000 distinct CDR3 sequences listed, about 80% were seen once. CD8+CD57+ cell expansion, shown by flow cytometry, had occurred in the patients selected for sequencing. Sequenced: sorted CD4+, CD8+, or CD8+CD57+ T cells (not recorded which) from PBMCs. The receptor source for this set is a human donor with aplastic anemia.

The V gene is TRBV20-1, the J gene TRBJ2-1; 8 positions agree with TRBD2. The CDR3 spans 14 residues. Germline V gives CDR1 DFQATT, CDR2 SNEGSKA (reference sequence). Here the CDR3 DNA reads TGCAGCGTCAACGGGGGGGAGATTCATGATGAGCAGTTCTTC. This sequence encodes CSVNGGEIHDEQFF.

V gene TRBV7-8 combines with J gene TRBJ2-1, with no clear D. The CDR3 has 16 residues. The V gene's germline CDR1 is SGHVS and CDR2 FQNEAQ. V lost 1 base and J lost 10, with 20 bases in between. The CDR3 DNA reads TGTGCCAGCAGCTTAGAAGGAAGTCCCGATACGCAGGAGCAGTTCTTC. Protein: CASSLEGSPDTQEQFF.

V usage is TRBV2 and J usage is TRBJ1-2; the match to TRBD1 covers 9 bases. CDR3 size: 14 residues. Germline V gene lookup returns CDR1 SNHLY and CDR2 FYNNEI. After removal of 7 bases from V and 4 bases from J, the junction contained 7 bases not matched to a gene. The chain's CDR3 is CASNPTGGGYGYTF. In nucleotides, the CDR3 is TGTGCCAGCAACCCGACAGGGGGGGGCTATGGCTACACCTTC.

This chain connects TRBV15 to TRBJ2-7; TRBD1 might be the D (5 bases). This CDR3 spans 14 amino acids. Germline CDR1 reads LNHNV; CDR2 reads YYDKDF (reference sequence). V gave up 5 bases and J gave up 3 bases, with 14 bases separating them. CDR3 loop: CATSRVQGNYEQYF. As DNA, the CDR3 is TGTGCCACCAGCCGCGTGCAGGGTAACTACGAGCAGTACTTC.

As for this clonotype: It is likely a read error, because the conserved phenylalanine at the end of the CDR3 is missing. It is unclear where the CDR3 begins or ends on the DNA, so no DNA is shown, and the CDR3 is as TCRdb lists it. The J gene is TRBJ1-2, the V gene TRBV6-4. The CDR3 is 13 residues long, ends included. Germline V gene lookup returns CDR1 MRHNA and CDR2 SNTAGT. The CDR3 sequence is CASSDEGLTGYTL.

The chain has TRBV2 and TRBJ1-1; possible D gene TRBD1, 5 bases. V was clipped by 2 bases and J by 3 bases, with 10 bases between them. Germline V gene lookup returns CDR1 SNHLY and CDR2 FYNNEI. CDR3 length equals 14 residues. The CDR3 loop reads CASSEWGQDTEAFF. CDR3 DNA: TGTGCCAGCAGTGAATGGGGCCAAGACACTGAAGCTTTCTTT.

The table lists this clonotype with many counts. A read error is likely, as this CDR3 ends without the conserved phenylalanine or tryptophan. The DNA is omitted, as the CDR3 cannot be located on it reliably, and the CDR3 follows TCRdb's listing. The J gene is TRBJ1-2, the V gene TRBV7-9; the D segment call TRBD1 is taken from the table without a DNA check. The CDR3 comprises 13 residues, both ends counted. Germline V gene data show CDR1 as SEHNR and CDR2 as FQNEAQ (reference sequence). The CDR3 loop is CASSLVPGELYFG.

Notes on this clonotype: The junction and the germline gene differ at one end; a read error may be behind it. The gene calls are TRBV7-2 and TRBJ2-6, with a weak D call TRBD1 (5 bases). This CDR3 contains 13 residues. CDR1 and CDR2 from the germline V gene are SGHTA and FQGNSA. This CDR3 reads CASSLSGANVLSF. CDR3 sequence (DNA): TGCGCCAGCAGCCTCTCTGGGGCCAACGTCCTGAGTTTC.

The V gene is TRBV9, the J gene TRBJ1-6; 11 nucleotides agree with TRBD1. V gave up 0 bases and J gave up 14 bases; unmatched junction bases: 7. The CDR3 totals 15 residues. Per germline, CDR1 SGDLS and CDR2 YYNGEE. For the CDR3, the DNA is TGTGCCAGCAGCGTAGGGACAGGGGGCGTAGGGTCCCTCCACTTT. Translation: CASSVGTGGVGSLHF.

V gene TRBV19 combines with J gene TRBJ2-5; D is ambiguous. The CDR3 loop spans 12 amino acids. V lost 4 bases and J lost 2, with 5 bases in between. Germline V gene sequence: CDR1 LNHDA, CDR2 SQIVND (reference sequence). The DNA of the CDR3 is TGTGCCAGTAGTAACAGACAAGAGACCCAGTACTTC. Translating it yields CASSNRQETQYF.

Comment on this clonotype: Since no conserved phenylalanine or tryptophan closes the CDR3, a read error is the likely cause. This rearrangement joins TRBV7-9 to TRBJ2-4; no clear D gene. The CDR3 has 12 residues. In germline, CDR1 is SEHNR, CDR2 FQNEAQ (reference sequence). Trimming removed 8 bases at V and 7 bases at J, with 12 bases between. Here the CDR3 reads CASGSAGNIQYC. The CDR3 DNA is TGTGCCAGCGGATCAGCTGGGAACATTCAGTACTGC.

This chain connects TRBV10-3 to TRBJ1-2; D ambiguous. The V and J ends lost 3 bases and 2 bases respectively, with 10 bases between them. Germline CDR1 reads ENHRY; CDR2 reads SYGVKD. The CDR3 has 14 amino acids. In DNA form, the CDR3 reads TGTGCCATCAGTGACGATCATTTAAACTATGGCTACACCTTC. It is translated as CAISDDHLNYGYTF.

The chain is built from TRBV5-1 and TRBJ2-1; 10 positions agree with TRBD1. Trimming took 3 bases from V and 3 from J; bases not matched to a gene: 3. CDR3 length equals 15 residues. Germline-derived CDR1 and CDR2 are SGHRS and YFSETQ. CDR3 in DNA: TGCGCCAGCAGCTGGGACAGGGGACTCTACAATGAGCAGTTCTTC. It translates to CASSWDRGLYNEQFF.

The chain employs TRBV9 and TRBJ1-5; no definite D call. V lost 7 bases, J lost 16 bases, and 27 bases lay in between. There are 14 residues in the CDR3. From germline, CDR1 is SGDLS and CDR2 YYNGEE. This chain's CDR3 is CASGWDGSNQPFHF. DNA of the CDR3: TGTGCCAGCGGTTGGGATGGTAGCAATCAGCCCTTCCATTTT.

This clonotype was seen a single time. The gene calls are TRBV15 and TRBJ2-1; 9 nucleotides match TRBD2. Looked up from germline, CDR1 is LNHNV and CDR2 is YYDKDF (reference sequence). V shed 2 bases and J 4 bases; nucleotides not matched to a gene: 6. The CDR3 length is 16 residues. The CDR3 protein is CATSRSSGSWYNEQFF. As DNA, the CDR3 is TGTGCCACCAGCAGAAGTAGCGGGAGTTGGTACAATGAGCAGTTCTTC.

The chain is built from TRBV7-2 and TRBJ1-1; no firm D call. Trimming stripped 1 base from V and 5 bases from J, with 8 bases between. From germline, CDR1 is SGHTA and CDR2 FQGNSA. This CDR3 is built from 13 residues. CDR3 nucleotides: TGTGCCAGCAGCTTAGAGAGAGCAACTGAAGCTTTCTTT. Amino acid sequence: CASSLERATEAFF.

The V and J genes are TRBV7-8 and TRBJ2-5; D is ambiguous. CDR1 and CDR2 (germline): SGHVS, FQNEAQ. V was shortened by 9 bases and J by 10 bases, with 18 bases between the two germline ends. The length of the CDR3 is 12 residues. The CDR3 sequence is CARHLDRADQYF. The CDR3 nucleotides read TGTGCCAGACACTTAGATAGGGCGGACCAGTACTTC.